This TCR beta chain was profiled in a study of beta chain features in type 1 diabetes. Regarding the study as a whole: Researchers caution that PCR might favor shorter templates, equally among patients and controls. The VDJ junctions of type 1 diabetes patients carried fewer insertions and more deletions.

Expressed TCRB transcripts got sequenced, as all isolated RNA was reverse transcribed. Profiled with immunoSEQ multiplex PCR; TCRdb holds only in-frame clones, not every one. The table has about 350,000 clones, about 19% seen once. This clone was counted between two and nine times. Its target is unknown. The CDR3 is 17 residues long. V lost 2 bases and J lost 2; bases outside the gene matches: 6. CDR1 SGHRS and CDR2 YFSETQ come from the germline V gene. This chain uses TRBV5-1 with TRBJ2-6; TRBD1 aligns across 8 bases. The sequencing sample was made of naive CD4+ T cells from blood. This clonotype was obtained from a woman in her late teens or twenties in good health. The CDR3 spells CASSLNPGGAGANVLTF. The CDR3 DNA sequence: TGCGCCAGCAGCTTAAATCCAGGGGGCGCTGGGGCCAACGTCCTGACTTTC.